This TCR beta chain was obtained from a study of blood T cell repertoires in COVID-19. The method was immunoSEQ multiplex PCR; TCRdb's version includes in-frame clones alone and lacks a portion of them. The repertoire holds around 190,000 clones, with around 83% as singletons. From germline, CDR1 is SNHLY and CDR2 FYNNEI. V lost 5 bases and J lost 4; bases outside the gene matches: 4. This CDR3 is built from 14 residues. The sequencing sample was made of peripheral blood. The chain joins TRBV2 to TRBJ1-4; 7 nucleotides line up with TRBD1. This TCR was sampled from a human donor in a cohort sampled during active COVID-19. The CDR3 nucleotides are TGTGCCAGCAGTACGGGACAGTATAATGAAAAACTGTTTTTT. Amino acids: CASSTGQYNEKLFF.